These 30 T cell receptor beta chains were all obtained from the same sample, sequenced in a study of blood T cell repertoires in COVID-19. Data came from immunoSEQ multiplex PCR; TCRdb stores just in-frame clones and leaves some out. There are about 200,000 clones in the sample; approximately 82% occur only once, and approximately 7.2% lies in the top ten. Sample: peripheral blood. The receptors shown here come from a human donor with acute or convalescent COVID-19. The donor label of this sample is uncertain.

This chain connects TRBV3-1 (or the pseudogene TRBV3-2) to TRBJ2-1; possible D gene TRBD2, 6 bases. Germline V lookup: CDR1 LGHDT, CDR2 YNNKEL (reference sequence). Trimming took off 1 base at V and 10 bases at J, with 17 bases between the two ends. This CDR3 has 15 residues. The CDR3 bases are TGTGCCAGCAGCCAAGGCGGGGCCCCCGCCACGGAGCAGTTCTTC. Translation gives CASSQGGAPATEQFF.

This clone has just one count. The chain links TRBV6-2 or TRBV6-3 to TRBJ2-1; D perhaps matches TRBD1 (6 bases). Germline V gene sequence: CDR1 MNHEY, CDR2 SVGEGT. The CDR3 is 15 residues long. V lost 6 bases to trimming and J lost 3 bases, with 15 bases between them. The DNA for the CDR3 is TGTGCCAGCAGCATCGGACAGACCGTCTACAATGAGCAGTTCTTC. Protein sequence: CASSIGQTVYNEQFF.

The V call is TRBV11-3, the J call TRBJ2-5; a possible D gene is TRBD2 (5 bases). This CDR3 has 15 residues. Trimming cost V 5 bases and J 1 base, with 14 bases left between them. CDR1 SGHNT and CDR2 YENEEA come from the germline V gene. CDR3 DNA: TGTGCCAGCAGCCATAGGACGGGAACCCAAGAGACCCAGTACTTC. This translates into CASSHRTGTQETQYF.

This chain uses TRBV27 with TRBJ1-2; D is unclear. Germline V CDR1 and CDR2: MNHEY, SMNVEV (reference sequence). The germline V and J ends were trimmed by 3 bases and 8 bases, with 13 bases remaining between them. The CDR3 is made up of 13 amino acids. The CDR3 coding sequence is TGTGCCAGCAGTTTGACACAGAACGCCGGCTACACCTTC. It is translated as CASSLTQNAGYTF.

The gene calls are TRBV29-1 and TRBJ1-1, with a tentative D call TRBD1 (5 bases). V was cut by 6 bases and J by 6 bases, with 14 bases left in between. The CDR3 has 12 residues. CDR1 and CDR2 from the germline V gene are SQVTM and ANQGSEA. The DNA of the CDR3 is TGCAGCGTGATCAGGGTGGCAGCTGAAGCTTTCTTT. It is translated as CSVIRVAAEAFF.

This CDR3 is CASSEFPKGGGAGANVLTF. As DNA, the CDR3 is TGTGCCAGCAGTGAATTTCCGAAGGGCGGGGGCGCTGGGGCCAACGTCCTGACTTTC. This sequence joins TRBV6-1 and TRBJ2-6; perhaps TRBD2 as D (7 bases). Germline V gene sequence: CDR1 MNHNS, CDR2 SASEGT. The CDR3 consists of 19 residues. V lost 2 bases to trimming and J lost 2 bases, with 19 bases between them.

There are a few counts of this clone. The chain combines TRBV21-1 with TRBJ2-5; the table assigns TRBD2, which was not confirmed against the DNA. TRBV21-1 is a known pseudogene. The CDR3 runs to 17 residues. The CDR3 DNA is TGTGCCAGCAGCAAAGAGAGAGCGGGAGGAGGGCAAGAGACCCAGTACTTC. Translation gives CASSKERAGGGQETQYF.

The chain joins TRBV7-2 to TRBJ1-4; 7 bases align to TRBD1. CDR3 length equals 13 residues. The J segment lost 7 bases and the V segment lost 8 bases, leaving 7 bases of the junction unmatched. CDR1 is SGHTA, CDR2 FQGNSA, per germline. CDR3 sequence (DNA): TGTGCCAGCCAACAGGGGCCCGGTGAAAAACTGTTTTTT. The encoded protein is CASQQGPGEKLFF.

CDR3 in DNA: TGTGCCAGTAACAGGGGCTTCGGTAATCAGCCCCAGCATTTT. Its translation: CASNRGFGNQPQHF. This sequence joins TRBV19 and TRBJ1-5; TRBD1 aligns across 7 bases. After removal of 7 bases from V and 4 bases from J, the junction contained 7 bases not matched to a gene. This CDR3 is 14 amino acids long. Germline V gene lookup returns CDR1 LNHDA and CDR2 SQIVND (reference sequence).

The J gene is TRBJ1-5, the V gene TRBV7-9, with TRBD1 identical over 7 bases. The CDR3 is 15 amino acids. Germline trimming cut 5 bases from V and 4 bases from J; bases unmatched to any gene: 8. CDR1 is SEHNR, CDR2 FQNEAQ, per germline (reference sequence). CDR3 loop: CASSPPGQRNQPQHF. In nucleotides, the CDR3 is TGTGCCAGCAGCCCCCCGGGACAGCGTAATCAGCCCCAGCATTTT.

J is TRBJ2-2 and V is TRBV5-1; D uncertain. Between the trimmed V and J ends, which lost 7 bases and 4 bases, there was a span of 14 bases. This CDR3 region has 14 residues. Per the germline V gene, CDR1 is SGHRS and CDR2 is YFSETQ. The CDR3 here is CASSPGPGTGELFF. The CDR3 nucleotides read TGCGCCAGCTCTCCGGGTCCGGGCACCGGGGAGCTGTTTTTT.

This clone came up once. The rearrangement uses TRBV29-1 and TRBJ2-2; D may be TRBD2 (6 bases). This CDR3 comprises 14 residues. Trimming left V 4 bases short and J 1 base short, with 10 bases between. Germline assignment: CDR1 SQVTM and CDR2 ANQGSEA. CDR3 DNA sequence: TGCAGCGTTGGAGGTAGCGGGAACACCGGGGAGCTGTTTTTT. As protein: CSVGGSGNTGELFF.

This clone has more than one count but fewer than ten. The rearrangement links TRBV30 to TRBJ2-5; D perhaps matches TRBD2 (6 bases). The V gene's germline CDR1 is GTSNPN and CDR2 SVGIG (reference sequence). This CDR3 is 13 amino acids long. V was trimmed by 5 bases and J by 4 bases, leaving 14 bases between them. The CDR3 DNA reads TGTGCCTGGTCGCGGGGTAGCGGAGAGACCCAGTACTTC. Translation: CAWSRGSGETQYF.

V is TRBV7-8 and J is TRBJ1-4; 7 nucleotides match TRBD1. The ends lost 7 bases at V and 2 bases at J; junction bases unmatched: 10. The germline V gene encodes CDR1 SGHVS and CDR2 FQNEAQ. The length of the CDR3 is 16 residues. DNA for the CDR3: TGTGCCAGCACTAAGAGGCCGGGACAGACTAATGAAAAACTGTTTTTT. As protein: CASTKRPGQTNEKLFF.

The chain carries TRBV5-6 and TRBJ2-1, with 12 positions matching TRBD2. Germline lookup yields CDR1 SGHDT and CDR2 YYEEEE. V was pared by 0 bases and J by 6 bases, with 13 bases of the junction left unmatched. The CDR3 sequence is 19 residues long. CDR3 DNA: TGTGCCAGCAGCTTGGTCCCCCCGACTAGCGGGAGTCGCAGCAATGAGCAGTTCTTC. Protein product: CASSLVPPTSGSRSNEQFF.

This rearrangement joins TRBV20-1 to TRBJ1-2; perhaps TRBD1 as D (6 bases). Germline V lookup: CDR1 DFQATT, CDR2 SNEGSKA (reference sequence). The CDR3 contains 11 residues. Deletions cut 7 bases from V and 8 bases from J, with 14 bases between. CDR3 sequence: CSVGGAGGYTF. The CDR3 DNA sequence: TGCAGTGTTGGGGGCGCCGGAGGCTACACCTTC.

The chain is built from TRBV4-1 and TRBJ2-7, with a tentative D call TRBD2 (5 bases). The CDR3 consists of 15 residues. The germline V gene encodes CDR1 MGHRA and CDR2 YSYEKL. Trimming cost V 0 bases and J 3 bases, with 12 bases left between them. CDR3 residues: CASSQEAGPLYEQYF. The CDR3 coding sequence is TGCGCCAGCAGCCAAGAGGCGGGTCCTCTCTACGAGCAGTACTTC.

This sequence joins TRBV5-6 and TRBJ1-4, with 11 bases aligning to TRBD1. Losses at the gene ends were 3 bases for V and 8 bases for J; bases not matched to a gene: 9. The CDR3 extends over 16 amino acids. Looked up from germline, CDR1 is SGHDT and CDR2 is YYEEEE. Written as DNA, the CDR3 is TGTGCCAGCAGCTCTCAAGGACAGGGGGCCCCAGAAAAACTGTTTTTT. This codes for CASSSQGQGAPEKLFF.

This clone occurred a few times. V usage is TRBV7-2 and J usage is TRBJ1-2; TRBD1 matches at 7 bases. The CDR3 totals 13 residues. Germline CDR1 SGHTA, CDR2 FQGNSA. V dropped 5 bases and J dropped 5; count of bases not matched to a gene: 5. CDR3 in amino acids: CASSKGTDYGYTF. Written as DNA, the CDR3 is TGTGCCAGCAGCAAGGGGACAGATTATGGCTACACCTTC. The whole variable domain, filled in from reference TRBV7-2 and TRBJ1-2, reads GAGVSQSPSNKVTEKGKDVELRCDPISGHTALYWYRQSLGQGLEFLIYFQGNSAPDKSGLPSDRFSAERTGGSVSTLTIQRTQQEDSAVYLCASSKGTDYGYTFGSGTRLTVV.

This chain links TRBV18 with TRBJ1-2; D is undetermined. From germline, CDR1 is KGHSH and CDR2 LQKENI. V lost 3 bases and J 0 bases, leaving 11 bases between the germline ends. The CDR3 has 15 amino acids. The CDR3 region is CASSPRVQANYGYTF. The CDR3 DNA reads as TGTGCCAGCTCACCCCGCGTGCAAGCTAACTATGGCTACACCTTC.

The V gene is TRBV30, the J gene TRBJ2-6, with TRBD1 identical over 9 bases. CDR1 is GTSNPN and CDR2 is SVGIG in the germline V gene (reference sequence). The CDR3 runs to 17 residues. V dropped 3 bases and J dropped 1; count of bases not matched to a gene: 7. Here the CDR3 reads CAWRLGTGLSGANVLTF. As DNA, the CDR3 is TGTGCCTGGAGATTGGGGACAGGGCTTTCTGGGGCCAACGTCCTGACTTTC.

V is TRBV6-5 and J is TRBJ2-7; maybe TRBD1 (6 bases). Germline CDR1 and CDR2: MNHEY and SVGAGI. Trimming left V 0 bases short and J 3 bases short, with 12 bases between. The CDR3 has 15 residues. Here the CDR3 reads CASSYSTTGSYEQYF. The CDR3 nucleotides read TGTGCCAGCAGTTACTCGACAACAGGGAGCTACGAGCAGTACTTC.

The chain uses TRBV5-1 and TRBJ1-2, with 10 bases lining up with TRBD1. The germline V gene encodes CDR1 SGHRS and CDR2 YFSETQ. Germline trimming cut 4 bases from V and 4 bases from J; bases unmatched to any gene: 7. The CDR3 spans 15 residues. CDR3 nucleotides: TGCGCCAGCAGCGTACGGACAGGGGGACCCTATGGCTACACCTTC. This codes for CASSVRTGGPYGYTF.

The rearrangement links TRBV6-2 or TRBV6-3 to TRBJ1-5; 7 nucleotides align to TRBD1. This CDR3 is 16 amino acids long. CDR1 is MNHEY, CDR2 SVGEGT, per germline. V was clipped by 5 bases and J by 4 bases; unmatched bases: 11. CDR3 DNA sequence: TGTGCCAGCAGTCCGATCAGACAGGGCGGGAATCAGCCCCAGCATTTT. This gives the protein CASSPIRQGGNQPQHF.

This clone was counted between two and nine times. In nucleotides, the CDR3 is TGTGCCAGCAAGACAGGGTCTGGAAACACCATATATTTT. Translating it yields CASKTGSGNTIYF. The gene calls are TRBV7-9 and TRBJ1-3; 7 nucleotides line up with TRBD1. In germline, CDR1 is SEHNR, CDR2 FQNEAQ (reference sequence). J was trimmed by 1 base and V by 7 bases; bases with no gene match: 1. The CDR3 covers 13 residues. Variable domain in full (rest from reference TRBV7-9 and TRBJ1-3): DTGVSQNPRHKITKRGQNVTFRCDPISEHNRLYWYRQTLGQGPEFLTYFQNEAQLEKSRLLSDRFSAERPKGSFSTLEIQRTEQGDSAMYLCASKTGSGNTIYFGEGSWLTVV.

The genes are TRBV6-2 or TRBV6-3 and TRBJ2-7; tentatively, D is TRBD1 (5 bases). The CDR3 length is 17 residues. Between the trimmed V and J ends, which lost 0 bases and 1 base, there was a span of 16 bases. The V gene's germline CDR1 is MNHEY and CDR2 SVGEGT. The CDR3 here is CASSYSMSVRTSYEQYF. CDR3 nucleotides: TGTGCCAGCAGTTACTCGATGAGTGTCAGGACATCCTACGAGCAGTACTTC.

The CDR3 loop is CASSNRDRSTDTQYF. The CDR3 DNA reads as TGTGCCAGCAGTAACCGGGACAGGTCCACAGATACGCAGTATTTT. The V and J genes are TRBV2 and TRBJ2-3, with 8 positions matching TRBD1. The germline CDR1 and CDR2 sequences are SNHLY and FYNNEI. CDR3 length: 15 residues. Trimming took 5 bases from V and 2 from J; bases not matched to a gene: 6.

This clone has only a few counts. The J gene is TRBJ1-2, the V gene TRBV27, with a tentative D call TRBD1 (5 bases). The CDR3 is 12 amino acids. Trimming took off 10 bases at V and 7 bases at J, with 16 bases between the two ends. Germline CDR1 MNHEY, CDR2 SMNVEV (reference sequence). The CDR3 nucleotides are TGTGCCACCGGGACTCAGGCTGGTGGCTACACCTTC. Its translation is CATGTQAGGYTF.

The chain joins TRBV5-1 to TRBJ2-5; TRBD2 is a possible D gene (5 bases). Looked up from germline, CDR1 is SGHRS and CDR2 is YFSETQ. The V end was cut by 7 bases, the J end by 7 bases, with 14 bases between. This CDR3 comprises 12 residues. CDR3 sequence reads: CASGGEIGTQYF. CDR3 coding DNA: TGCGCCAGCGGTGGGGAGATCGGGACCCAGTACTTC. Combining the CDR3 with reference TRBV5-1 and TRBJ2-5 gives the whole variable domain KAGVTQTPRYLIKTRGQQVTLSCSPISGHRSVSWYQQTPGQGLQFLFEYFSETQRNKGNFPGRFSGRQFSNSRSEMNVSTLELGDSALYLCASGGEIGTQYFGPGTRLLVL.

This clone was observed a handful of times. The CDR3 reads CASSTQQGRETQYF. The CDR3 coding sequence is TGTGCCAGCAGCACCCAACAGGGAAGAGAGACCCAGTACTTC. The V gene is TRBV7-2, the J gene TRBJ2-5; the D gene is possibly TRBD1 (6 bases). In germline, CDR1 is SGHTA, CDR2 FQGNSA. Between the trimmed V and J ends, which lost 5 bases and 4 bases, there was a span of 14 bases. CDR3 size: 14 residues.